This T cell receptor beta chain is drawn from a study of T cells after yellow fever vaccination. Across the study: Those fractions that held only low numbers of cells were prepared using the SMART-Seq v4 Ultra Low Input RNA kit.

Study-level findings and limits: Though weaker, the secondary response peaked faster, on day 5 versus 15. Clonotypes shared by both compartments, CD4 and CD8, made up a small share.

Researchers made TCR cDNA using 5'RACE template switching, and this step added a universal primer site and UMIs. TCRdb re-called the 5' RACE reads with MiXCR, one entry per CDR3 protein. The table includes approximately 250,000 distinct CDR3 sequences, 3.6% detected once. Ten or more counts support this clonotype. The target antigen is unknown. This receptor was taken from a man between 18 and 35 years old who received the YFV17D yellow fever vaccine. The input for sequencing was PBMCs, taken 15 days after the yellow fever booster vaccination.

The CDR3 DNA reads TGTGCCACCAGCAGAACCCTAGCGGGGGGCACAGATACGCAGTATTTT. This sequence encodes CATSRTLAGGTDTQYF. V and J are TRBV15 and TRBJ2-3; 10 positions match TRBD2. Germline loops: CDR1 LNHNV, CDR2 YYDKDF (reference sequence). V was clipped by 2 bases and J by 1 base; unmatched bases: 3. The CDR3 has 16 residues.